Described below is a single T cell receptor (beta chain) sequence and its context. V was clipped by 1 base and J by 2 bases, with 13 bases between them. Germline V CDR1 and CDR2: SSHAT, FNYEAQ (reference sequence). The CDR3 is made up of 16 amino acids. This entry is derived from a study of blood T cell repertoires in COVID-19. Study overall: There were acute and convalescent COVID-19 samples, and they came from the United States, Italy and Spain.

Sequenced by immunoSEQ multiplex PCR; TCRdb stores in-frame clones only, minus some. In the table there are about 400,000 clones, about 90% of which are singletons. The chain is built from TRBV7-7 and TRBJ2-3; a possible D gene is TRBD2 (6 bases). What was sequenced was PBMCs or T cells enriched from blood (not recorded which). This clonotype originated in a man aged 40-55 years in a cohort exposed to, infected with or recovered from COVID-19 (not recorded which). The CDR3 bases are TGTGCCAGCAGCTTAGTAGCCGGGAGTGACACAGATACGCAGTATTTT. It encodes CASSLVAGSDTDTQYF.